These T cell receptor beta chains were read from a single sample in a study of CD8+CD57+ T cells in acquired aplastic anemia. A single record per CDR3 protein comes from TCRdb applying MiXCR to the reads. The repertoire holds some 150,000 distinct CDR3 sequences, with approximately 52% as singletons. The specimen sequenced was sorted CD4+, CD8+, or CD8+CD57+ T cells (not recorded which) from PBMCs. The origin of the receptors is a human donor with aplastic anemia. Each CDR3 is given with its conserved first and last residue. A D gene is named only where the DNA matches it firmly. Expanded clones are given a class, and other clones once, few, many or no size at all.

V gene,D gene,clone size,J gene,CDR3 DNA,CDR3 protein
TRBV4-3,NA,many,TRBJ2-7,TGCGCCAGCAGCCAAGGGGTGACAGGAGCCTACGAGCAGTACTTC,CASSQGVTGAYEQYF
TRBV10-3,TRBD2,NA,TRBJ2-5,TGTGCCATCAGTGATTGGCCTAGCGGGGGGCGGGAGACCCAGTACTTC,CAISDWPSGGRETQYF
TRBV10-3,TRBD1,NA,TRBJ1-2,TGTGCCATCAGTGAGGAAGTTCACAGGGGCTATGGCTACACCTTC,CAISEEVHRGYGYTF
TRBV24-1,NA,many,TRBJ2-1,TGTGCCACCAGTGACCCCGGGGTGAACAATGAGCAGTTCTTC,CATSDPGVNNEQFF
TRBV15,NA,NA,TRBJ1-5,TGTGCCACCAGCAGAGATAGGGGGGTCAATGAGCCCCAGCATTTT,CATSRDRGVNEPQHF
TRBV5-6,TRBD2,NA,TRBJ2-3,TGTGCCAGCAGCCGATGGACTAGCGGCACAGATACGCAGTATTTT,CASSRWTSGTDTQYF
TRBV10-3,NA,NA,TRBJ2-3,TGTGCCAGCAGCTTAGGGGCCACAGATACGCAGTATTTT,CASSLGATDTQYF
TRBV15,TRBD2,few,TRBJ2-7,TGTGCCACCAGCAGAGACGCGGGAGGAGGTGAGCAGTACTTC,CATSRDAGGGEQYF
TRBV7-9,NA,many,TRBJ2-1,TGTGCCAGCAACTCCCTAACTAGAAGCTCCTACAATGAGCAGTTCTTC,CASNSLTRSSYNEQFF
TRBV6-1,TRBD1,many,TRBJ1-5,TGTGCCAGCAGTGAAATGCGCGGGACAGGGAGTCAGCCCCAGCATTTT,CASSEMRGTGSQPQHF
TRBV15,NA,NA,TRBJ2-3,TGTGCCACCAGCAGAGATATGGTGGCGGATACGCAGTATTTT,CATSRDMVADTQYF
TRBV15,NA,NA,TRBJ2-7,TGTGCCACCAGCCAGGGAGTGGGGTACGAGCAGTACTTC,CATSQGVGYEQYF
TRBV6-6,NA,many,TRBJ2-4,TGTGCCAGCAGTTACTCGACAGGGGAGGGAAACATTCAGTACTTC,CASSYSTGEGNIQYF
TRBV5-5,NA,NA,TRBJ1-2,TGTGCCAGCATCTTGGACTACTATGGCTACACCTTC,CASILDYYGYTF
TRBV7-6,NA,NA,TRBJ1-5,TGTGCCAGCAGCTTAGAAGGCACGGACACTTATAGCAATCAGCCCCAGCATTTT,CASSLEGTDTYSNQPQHF
TRBV24-1,NA,NA,TRBJ2-7,TGTGCCACCAGTGCCAACAGTAGCCCCTACGAGCAGTACTTC,CATSANSSPYEQYF
TRBV20-1,NA,NA,TRBJ2-5,TGCAGTGCCCTAGGCAGGGGGAGGGCCCAAGAGACCCAGTACTTC,CSALGRGRAQETQYF
TRBV19,NA,NA,TRBJ1-4,TGTGCCAGTACCGATAATGAAAAACTGTTTTTT,CASTDNEKLFF
TRBV19,NA,NA,TRBJ1-1,TGTGCCAGTAGAAAGAACACTGAAGCTTTCTTT,CASRKNTEAFF
TRBV5-4,NA,NA,TRBJ1-1,TGTGCCAGCAGCTTAGTGGTTGCTGAAGCTTTCTTT,CASSLVVAEAFF